This T cell receptor beta chain was sequenced for a study of T cells in Graves' hyperthyroidism and ophthalmopathy. The investigators amplified TCR beta CDR3 regions from RNA transcripts. The TCR CDR3 first-round RT-PCR relied on the HTBI primer set. One entry per CDR3 protein results from TCRdb running MiXCR on the multiplex PCR reads. The data contain 750,000 to 950,000 distinct CDR3 sequences, roughly 40% of them singletons. Germline loops: CDR1 SGHDT, CDR2 YYEEEE. V lost 5 bases and J lost 10, with 19 bases in between. This CDR3 has 15 residues. Study outcomes and limitations: In blood, most of the thyroid clonotypes expanded above 0.001 were also present.

Absence of ophthalmopathy progression within 18 months defined stable Graves' hyperthyroidism. Patients aged 18 to 65 had newly diagnosed hyperthyroidism of under 2 months' duration. Thyroid ultrasound and orbital computed tomography, with clinical symptoms and serum thyroxine and TRAb, informed diagnoses. Comments on this clonotype: Its antigen is undetermined.

Sequenced sample: blood. The source of this sequence is a man between 18 and 29 years old with Graves' hyperthyroidism. The chain joins TRBV5-6 to TRBJ1-6; D uncertain. The CDR3 region is CASRRTIRDGSPLHF. The CDR3 nucleotides read TGTGCCAGCAGGCGAACCATTCGCGACGGCTCACCCCTCCACTTT.